This TCR beta chain is drawn from a study of T cell changes during pregnancy in multiple sclerosis. This table comes from immunoSEQ multiplex PCR, and its TCRdb copy is limited to in-frame clones, with some not included. The profile shows 40,000 or so clones, roughly nine tenths of them singletons. V lost 1 base and J lost 2, with 18 bases in between. There are 18 residues in the CDR3. The germline V gene has CDR1 MGHDK and CDR2 SYGVNS. The receptor was isolated from a female donor with multiple sclerosis, enrolled in a pregnancy study. The sample consisted of CD8+ T cells from peripheral blood mononuclear cells, taken in the third trimester of pregnancy. The V gene is TRBV25-1, the J gene TRBJ1-3; D not certain. The CDR3 sequence is CASSEFPDPPEAGNTIYF. CDR3 sequence (DNA): TGTGCCAGCAGTGAATTTCCCGATCCCCCAGAAGCTGGAAACACCATATATTTT.